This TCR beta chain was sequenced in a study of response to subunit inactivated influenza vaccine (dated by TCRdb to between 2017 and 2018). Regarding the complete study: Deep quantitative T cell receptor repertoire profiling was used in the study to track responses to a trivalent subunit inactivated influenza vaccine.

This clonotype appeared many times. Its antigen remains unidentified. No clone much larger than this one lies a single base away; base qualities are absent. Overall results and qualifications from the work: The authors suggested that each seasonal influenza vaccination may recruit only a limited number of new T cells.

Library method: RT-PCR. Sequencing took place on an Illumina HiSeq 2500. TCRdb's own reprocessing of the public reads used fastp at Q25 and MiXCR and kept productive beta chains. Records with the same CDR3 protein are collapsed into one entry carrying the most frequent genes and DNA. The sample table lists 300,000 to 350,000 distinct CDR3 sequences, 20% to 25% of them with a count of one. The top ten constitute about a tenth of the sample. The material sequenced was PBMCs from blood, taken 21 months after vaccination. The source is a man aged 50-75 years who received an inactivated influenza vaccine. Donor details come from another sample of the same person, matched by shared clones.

The DNA sequence reads TGTGCCAGCAGTAGGTTGGAGAACACTGAAGCTTTCTTT. Its product reads: CASSRLENTEAFF. In this chain, TRBV6-1 is recombined with TRBJ1-1; the D gene remains uncertain. Including cysteine and phenylalanine, the CDR3 has 13 amino acids. The entry retains the CDR3 DNA only, 39 bases that are in frame from base 1. Relative to germline, V is 5 bases shorter and J is 1 base shorter, with 8 bases between their ends. The germline V gene encodes CDR1 MNHNS and CDR2 SASEGT.